These 7 T cell receptor beta chains were all obtained from the same sample, sequenced in a study of T cells in Graves' hyperthyroidism and ophthalmopathy (dated by TCRdb to 2018 to 2020). Library creation used multiplex PCR. Sequencing was performed on an Illumina HiSeq 2000. The TCR beta CDR3 regions were amplified from RNA transcripts. For the first round of RT-PCR on the TCR CDR3, the HTBI primer set was used together with the Qiagen OneStep RT-PCR kit. Through fastp at Q25 and MiXCR, TCRdb rebuilt clones from the public reads, retaining in-frame beta chains. Merged by CDR3 protein, the rows form single entries marked with the most common genes and DNA. The table for this sample lists some 600,000 distinct CDR3 sequences; about 15% of them were counted only once. The top ten clones comprise 5.8% of the sample. The sequencing input was blood. The receptors here all came from a woman aged 30 to 39 with Graves' hyperthyroidism that later progressed to Graves' ophthalmopathy.

This clonotype was observed many times. The J gene is TRBJ2-7, the V gene TRBV12-3 or TRBV12-4; 10 bases line up with TRBD2. This CDR3 region has 15 residues. Losses at the gene ends were 4 bases for V and 5 bases for J; bases not matched to a gene: 8. CDR3 sequence (DNA): TGTGCCAGCAGTTCCCCCCTAGCGGGAGCCGACGAGCAGTACTTC. Protein: CASSSPLAGADEQYF.

As to this clonotype: A much larger clone lies one base from this, so it may be a read error. The chain joins TRBV20-1 to TRBJ2-1, with D possibly TRBD1 on 5 matching bases. The CDR3 contains 11 residues. The V gene's germline CDR1 is DFQATT and CDR2 SNEGSKA (reference sequence). As DNA, the CDR3 is TGCAGTGCTAGACAGGACAATGAGCAGCTCTTC. Translation: CSARQDNEQLF.

This clonotype occurred many times. This chain uses TRBV7-8 with TRBJ2-3; unclear D gene. Germline V gene lookup returns CDR1 SGHVS and CDR2 FQNEAQ. This CDR3 contains 13 residues. V was cut by 3 bases and J by 0 bases, with 4 bases left in between. The CDR3 loop is CASSFISTDTQYF. The DNA of the CDR3 is TGTGCCAGCAGCTTCATTAGCACAGATACGCAGTATTTT. Variable domain in full (rest from reference TRBV7-8 and TRBJ2-3): GAGVSQSPRYKVAKRGQDVALRCDPISGHVSLFWYQQALGQGPEFLTYFQNEAQLDKSGLPSDRFFAERPEGSVSTLKIQRTQQEDSAVYLCASSFISTDTQYFGPGTRLTVL.

This clonotype came up many times. This chain uses TRBV7-9 with TRBJ2-4; D not resolved. Germline assignment: CDR1 SEHNR and CDR2 FQNEAQ (reference sequence). The CDR3 extends over 13 amino acids. The V end was cut by 3 bases, the J end by 5 bases, with 8 bases between. CDR3 protein: CASSFSMENIQYF. Here the CDR3 DNA reads TGTGCCAGCAGCTTCTCCATGGAAAACATTCAGTACTTC.

V and J are TRBV3-1 and TRBJ1-5, with 7 bases lining up with TRBD1. Trimming removed 8 bases from V and 9 bases from J; junction bases left unmatched: 7. Germline V gene sequence: CDR1 LGHDT, CDR2 YNNKEL (reference sequence). The CDR3 loop spans 12 amino acids. CDR3 region: CASEGAAGPQHF. The CDR3 coding sequence is TGTGCCAGCGAGGGGGCGGCTGGGCCCCAGCATTTT.

This clonotype showed up many times. V usage is TRBV10-3 and J usage is TRBJ2-7; no firm D call. V was clipped by 3 bases and J by 3 bases, with 9 bases between them. CDR3 length: 13 residues. Per germline, CDR1 ENHRY and CDR2 SYGVKD. DNA for the CDR3: TGTGCCATCAGTGAAGGTGGCAACTACGAGCAGTACTTC. It yields the protein CAISEGGNYEQYF.

This sequence joins TRBV2 and TRBJ1-6; no definite D call. The V gene's germline CDR1 is SNHLY and CDR2 FYNNEI. V lost 6 bases and J lost 6, with 12 bases in between. This CDR3 is built from 14 residues. The CDR3 nucleotides are TGTGCCAGCAGAGGCCGGGTTCTTAATTCACCCCTCCACTTT. Amino acid sequence: CASRGRVLNSPLHF.